The entry below describes one T cell receptor beta chain. The target antigen is unknown. Libraries were prepared by immunoSEQ multiplex PCR; TCRdb keeps only in-frame clonotypes and omits some of them. Of fewer than 400,000 clones in the sample, roughly 90% were seen once. The source of the sample is a study of cytomegalovirus exposure and HLA in healthy donors. On the study more broadly: A subsequent analysis stated that the 100 to 150 validation repertoires were run on the same platform as the 600 to 750 first-cohort repertoires.

It was the approximately 120-subject validation cohort, separate from the approximately 670-subject first cohort, to which the donors belonged. V dropped 8 bases and J dropped 0; count of bases not matched to a gene: 3. This CDR3 spans 15 amino acids. Germline V lookup: CDR1 LNHDA, CDR2 SQIVND (reference sequence). Study-level results: Some TCR beta chains (around 180 of them) were listed as cytomegalovirus-associated. The classifier reportedly diagnosed cytomegalovirus status with high specificity and sensitivity.

V and J are TRBV19 and TRBJ1-6; TRBD1 aligns across 8 bases. This sequence was found in a man younger than 45 in good health and CMV-seronegative. Sequencing used PBMCs. The CDR3 coding sequence is TGTGCCAGTCGGACAGGGAGCTCCTATAATTCACCCCTCCACTTT. This sequence encodes CASRTGSSYNSPLHF.